This T cell receptor beta chain appears in the sequencing data of a study of blood T cells in healthy people across ages. Overall study findings and caveats: A roughly linear fall in TCR beta diversity per million T cells was seen with increasing age. No conclusive comparison of naive versus antigen-experienced cells was possible with unsorted PBMCs.

PBMCs numbering at least 6 million were isolated per sample. A second PCR of about 7 to 12 cycles used a sample-barcoded 5' primer and a J-beta primer mix. Every single cDNA molecule received a tag from a template-switch adaptor with 12 random nucleotides. TCRdb recomputed calls from the 5' RACE reads with MiXCR, one row per CDR3 protein. The table includes roughly 800,000 distinct CDR3 sequences, under 40% detected once. Remarks on this clonotype: What it binds is unknown. Since a much larger clone is just one base distant, this may be a read error.

This CDR3 contains 16 residues. Germline lookup yields CDR1 MGHRA and CDR2 YSYEKL. The sample taken for sequencing was blood. The clonotype was recovered from a man in his late teens or twenties in good health. This chain links TRBV4-1 with TRBJ2-1; the D gene is possibly TRBD1 (5 bases). Matching the DNA end better, TRBJ2-7 makes the J call doubtful. Here the CDR3 reads CASSSTYRSSYNEQYF. The CDR3 nucleotides read TGCGCCAGCAGTTCAACCTACAGGAGCTCCTACAATGAGCAGTACTTC.